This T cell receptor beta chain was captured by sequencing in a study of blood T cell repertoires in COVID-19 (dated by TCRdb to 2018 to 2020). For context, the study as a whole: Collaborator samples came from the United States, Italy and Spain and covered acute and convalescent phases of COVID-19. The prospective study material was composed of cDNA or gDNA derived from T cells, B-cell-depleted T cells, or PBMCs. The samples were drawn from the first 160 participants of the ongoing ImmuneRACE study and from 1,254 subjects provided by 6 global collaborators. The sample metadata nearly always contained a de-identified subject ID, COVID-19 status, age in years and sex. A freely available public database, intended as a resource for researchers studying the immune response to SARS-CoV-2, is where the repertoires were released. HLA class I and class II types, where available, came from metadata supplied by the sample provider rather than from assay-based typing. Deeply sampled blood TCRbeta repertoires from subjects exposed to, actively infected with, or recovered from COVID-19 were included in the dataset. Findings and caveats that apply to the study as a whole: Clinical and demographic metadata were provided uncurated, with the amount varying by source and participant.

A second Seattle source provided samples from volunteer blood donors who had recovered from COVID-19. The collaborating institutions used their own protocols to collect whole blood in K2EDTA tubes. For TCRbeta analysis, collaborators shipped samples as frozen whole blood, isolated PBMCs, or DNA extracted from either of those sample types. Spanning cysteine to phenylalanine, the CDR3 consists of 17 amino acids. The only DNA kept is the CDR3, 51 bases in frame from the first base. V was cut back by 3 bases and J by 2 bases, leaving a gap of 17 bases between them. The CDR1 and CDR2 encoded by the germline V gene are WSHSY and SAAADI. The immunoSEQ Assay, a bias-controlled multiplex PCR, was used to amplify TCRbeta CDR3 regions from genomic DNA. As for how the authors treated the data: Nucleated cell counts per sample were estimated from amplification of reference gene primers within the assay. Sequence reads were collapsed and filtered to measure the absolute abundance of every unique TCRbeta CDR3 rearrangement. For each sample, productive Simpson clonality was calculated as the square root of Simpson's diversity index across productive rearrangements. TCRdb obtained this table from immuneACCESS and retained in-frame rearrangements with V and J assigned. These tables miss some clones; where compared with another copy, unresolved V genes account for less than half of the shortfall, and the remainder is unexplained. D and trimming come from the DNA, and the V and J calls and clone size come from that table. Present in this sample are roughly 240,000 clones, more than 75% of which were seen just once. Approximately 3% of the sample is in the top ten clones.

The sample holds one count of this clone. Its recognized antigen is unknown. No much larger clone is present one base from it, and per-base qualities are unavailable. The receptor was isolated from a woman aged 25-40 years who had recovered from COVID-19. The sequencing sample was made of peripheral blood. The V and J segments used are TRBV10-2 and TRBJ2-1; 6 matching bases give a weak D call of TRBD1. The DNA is TGCGCCAGCAGTGACTTGGACGGACAGCTAGCCTACAATGAGCAGTTCTTC. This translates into CASSDLDGQLAYNEQFF.